This T cell receptor (beta chain) is drawn from a study of blood T cell repertoires in COVID-19 (dated by TCRdb to 2018 to 2020). For the study in its entirety: Samples covering the acute and convalescent phases of COVID-19 were provided by collaborators in the United States, Italy and Spain. The material from the prospective study consisted of cDNA or gDNA derived from T cells, B-cell-depleted T cells, or PBMCs. Deeply sampled blood TCRbeta repertoires from subjects exposed to, actively infected with, or recovered from COVID-19 were included in the dataset. The repertoires were made available in a free public database intended to serve as a resource for research on the immune response to SARS-CoV-2. The samples were drawn from two sources: the first 160 participants of the ongoing ImmuneRACE study, and 1,254 subjects contributed by 6 global collaborators. The sample metadata nearly always contained a de-identified subject ID, COVID-19 status, age in years and sex. Where available, HLA class I and class II types were taken from metadata supplied by the sample provider and were not determined by assay-based typing.

The CDR3 contains 14 residues, cysteine and phenylalanine counted. The DNA shown is the 42-base CDR3, in frame from base 1. From a lookup of the germline V gene, CDR1 and CDR2 are SGHRS and YFSETQ. Deletion took 5 bases off V and 4 bases off J, with a span of 12 bases between the germline ends. The immunoSEQ Assay, a bias-controlled multiplex PCR, was used to amplify TCRbeta CDR3 regions from genomic DNA. In the original analysis: The number of nucleated cells in each sample was estimated by amplification of reference gene primers within the assay. Sequence reads were collapsed and filtered to measure the absolute abundance of every unique TCRbeta CDR3 rearrangement. Productive Simpson clonality was computed per sample as the square root of Simpson's diversity index over productive rearrangements. TCRdb's version of the immuneACCESS table is confined to in-frame rearrangements and falls short of the full clone set. An unresolved V gene accounts for under half of the shortfall where checked; the remainder is of unknown origin. V and J calls and clone size are given by that table; D and trimming were obtained from the DNA. The table for this sample lists approximately 260,000 clones; 80% to 90% of them were counted only once. The biggest ten clones account for roughly a tenth of the sample.

Study-level results and caveats: The quantity of clinical and demographic metadata differed by source and by participant and was supplied without curation.

Remarks on this clone: Its antigen is unknown. There are no base qualities to consult, and no much larger clone falls within one base.

One collaborating source in Seattle enrolled patients while the patients were actively infected and followed the patients over time throughout the course of disease. The collaborating institutions used their own protocols to collect whole blood in K2EDTA tubes. Collaborator samples were shipped for TCRbeta analysis as frozen whole blood, isolated PBMCs, or DNA extracted from either sample type. The receptor's source is an older woman with COVID-19, enrolled during active disease. The sequenced material came from peripheral blood. The chain was built from TRBV5-1 and TRBJ1-4; TRBD1 is perhaps the D gene, given 6 matching bases. CDR3 protein: CASSLQGNNEKLFF. The bases are TGCGCCAGCAGTTTACAGGGCAATAATGAAAAACTGTTTTTT.